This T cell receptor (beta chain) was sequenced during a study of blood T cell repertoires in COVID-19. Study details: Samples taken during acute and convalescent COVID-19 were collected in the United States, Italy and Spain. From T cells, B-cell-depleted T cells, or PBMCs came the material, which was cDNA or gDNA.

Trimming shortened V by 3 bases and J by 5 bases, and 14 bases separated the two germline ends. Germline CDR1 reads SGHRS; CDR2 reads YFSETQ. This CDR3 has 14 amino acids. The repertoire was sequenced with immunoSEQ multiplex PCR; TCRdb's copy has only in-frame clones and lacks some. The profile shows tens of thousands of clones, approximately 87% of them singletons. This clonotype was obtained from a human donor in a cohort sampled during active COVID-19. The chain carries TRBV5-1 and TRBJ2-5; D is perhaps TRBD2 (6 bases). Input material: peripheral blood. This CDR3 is CASSSDGGLETQYF. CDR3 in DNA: TGCGCCAGCAGCTCCGACGGGGGTTTGGAGACCCAGTACTTC.